Listed here are 15 T cell receptor beta chains from one sample, sequenced in a study of cytomegalovirus exposure and HLA in healthy donors. PCR used 60 Vbeta primers and 13 Jbeta primers. Assay: immunoSEQ multiplex PCR; the TCRdb copy retains only in-frame clones and omits some. The sample carries fewer than 150,000 clones, around 85% recorded once. Source material: PBMCs. All receptors come from a woman aged 25 to 39 in good health and CMV-seropositive.

The chain recombines TRBV5-4 with TRBJ2-5; 8 bases map to TRBD2. From germline, CDR1 is SGHNT and CDR2 YYREEE (reference sequence). There are 14 residues in the CDR3. J gave up 5 bases and V 3 bases, and 6 bases lay outside the gene matches. Here the CDR3 reads CASSSGLVWETQYF. CDR3 DNA: TGTGCCAGCAGCTCGGGACTAGTCTGGGAGACCCAGTACTTC.

The rearrangement uses TRBV6-5 and TRBJ2-7; possibly TRBD2 for D (6 bases). Germline V CDR1 and CDR2: MNHEY, SVGAGI. Trimming took off 6 bases at V and 6 bases at J, with 15 bases between the two ends. This CDR3 has 13 amino acids. The CDR3 sequence: CASSSARESEQYF. The CDR3 DNA sequence: TGTGCCAGCAGCTCCGCCCGGGAGTCCGAGCAGTACTTC.

There are a few counts of this clone. V is TRBV11-2 and J is TRBJ2-6; no firm D call. V lost 3 bases and J 1 base, leaving 4 bases between the germline ends. This CDR3 contains 14 residues. CDR1 and CDR2 from the germline V gene are SGHAT and FQNNGV. In DNA, the CDR3 is TGTGCCAGCAGCTTTCCTTCTGGGGCCAACGTCCTGACTTTC. Its protein product is CASSFPSGANVLTF.

This chain uses TRBV9 with TRBJ2-5, with D unclear. The DNA end is more similar to TRBJ2-7, so the J call may be wrong. Per the germline V gene, CDR1 is SGDLS and CDR2 is YYNGEE. This CDR3 is built from 14 residues. DNA of the CDR3: TGTGCCAGCAGCGCCGACACCACCTCCTACGAGCAGTACTTC. It is translated as CASSADTTSYEQYF.

The CDR3 region has the DNA TGTGCCAGCAGTTACTGGAGGTCTAATGAAAAACTGTTTTTT. It translates to CASSYWRSNEKLFF. The chain employs TRBV6-5 and TRBJ1-4; D is uncertain. The CDR3 contains 14 residues. The germline V gene has CDR1 MNHEY and CDR2 SVGAGI. V lost 1 base and J lost 3, with 6 bases in between.

The CDR3 spells CASSAPGTRSYEQYF. CDR3 DNA: TGCGCCAGCAGCGCCCCCGGGACTAGGTCCTACGAGCAGTACTTC. J is TRBJ2-7 and V is TRBV5-1, with TRBD2 matching over 8 bases. V was clipped by 4 bases and J by 1 base; unmatched bases: 7. CDR1 is SGHRS, CDR2 YFSETQ, per germline. The CDR3 is 15 amino acids.

The chain carries TRBV6-4 and TRBJ2-2, with 7 bases identical to TRBD1. The CDR3 consists of 14 residues. The V and J ends lost 7 bases and 1 base, in that order; junction bases with no gene match: 3. Germline V gene sequence: CDR1 MRHNA, CDR2 SNTAGT. The chain's CDR3 is CASIRQGNTGELFF. CDR3 DNA sequence: TGTGCCAGCATTCGACAGGGGAACACCGGGGAGCTGTTTTTT.

The chain joins TRBV5-4 to TRBJ2-3; D is uncertain. CDR1 SGHNT and CDR2 YYREEE come from the germline V gene (reference sequence). V lost 5 bases and J lost 3, with 10 bases in between. There are 13 residues in the CDR3. The CDR3 bases are TGTGCCAGCAGATCCTACGGGACAGATACGCAGTATTTT. Its protein is CASRSYGTDTQYF. Using reference TRBV5-4 and TRBJ2-3 for the parts outside the CDR3, the full variable domain is ETGVTQSPTHLIKTRGQQVTLRCSSQSGHNTVSWYQQALGQGPQFIFQYYREEENGRGNFPPRFSGLQFPNYSSELNVNALELDDSALYLCASRSYGTDTQYFGPGTRLTVL.

Concerning this clone itself: This specimen includes other DNA sequences encoding the same CDR3. The gene calls are TRBV5-6 and TRBJ2-7; 9 nucleotides match TRBD1. Germline V CDR1 and CDR2: SGHDT, YYEEEE. Trimming cost V 4 bases and J 6 bases; bases outside gene matches: 2. The CDR3 is made up of 12 amino acids. The CDR3 bases are TGTGCCAGCAGCCCGACAGGGGGCGAGCAGTACTTC. Translating gives CASSPTGGEQYF.

The V and J genes are TRBV30 and TRBJ1-4; D not resolved. The CDR3 runs to 12 residues. CDR1 GTSNPN and CDR2 SVGIG come from the germline V gene (reference sequence). V was clipped by 1 base and J by 8 bases, with 8 bases between them. The CDR3 reads CAWSGDGEKLFF. The CDR3 nucleotides read TGTGCCTGGAGTGGAGACGGGGAAAAACTGTTTTTT.

This clone was observed a single time. The chain has TRBV18 and TRBJ2-1; D is unclear. CDR3 length: 13 residues. CDR1 and CDR2 (germline): KGHSH, LQKENI. Trimming cost V 3 bases and J 7 bases, with 10 bases left between them. CDR3 bases: TGTGCCAGCTCACCGTTGAACGGGAATGAGCAGTTCTTC. Its translation is CASSPLNGNEQFF.

The chain links TRBV5-1 to TRBJ1-5; 7 bases align to TRBD1. The J segment lost 5 bases and the V segment lost 1 base, leaving 0 bases of the junction unmatched. This CDR3 has 13 amino acids. In germline, CDR1 is SGHRS, CDR2 YFSETQ. The CDR3 nucleotides read TGCGCCAGCAGCTTGCAGGGGGATCAGCCCCAGCATTTT. It translates to CASSLQGDQPQHF.

This clone occurred once. The V and J genes are TRBV9 and TRBJ2-1, with TRBD2 matching 13 bases. J lost 10 bases, V lost 6 bases, and 4 bases had no gene match. The CDR3 is 13 residues long. CDR1 and CDR2 (germline): SGDLS, YYNGEE. Here the CDR3 DNA reads TGTGCCAGCACGAAACTAGCGGGGGGGGAGCAGTTCTTC. Translating gives CASTKLAGGEQFF.

This clone appeared a single time. This sequence joins TRBV9 and TRBJ1-1; TRBD1 matches at 7 bases. Germline values: CDR1 SGDLS, CDR2 YYNGEE. The trim removed 4 bases at V and 4 bases at J, leaving 13 bases unmatched. The CDR3 has 16 amino acids. The DNA of the CDR3 is TGTGCCAGCAGCCCGAGGAGGGGGACAGTGGGCACTGAAGCTTTCTTT. This gives the protein CASSPRRGTVGTEAFF. Complete variable domain (other parts from reference TRBV9 and TRBJ1-1): DSGVTQTPKHLITATGQRVTLRCSPRSGDLSVYWYQQSLDQGLQFLIQYYNGEERAKGNILERFSAQQFPDLHSELNLSSLELGDSALYFCASSPRRGTVGTEAFFGQGTRLTVV.

The genes are TRBV4-1 and TRBJ1-2, with 8 bases identical to TRBD1. V trimming: 3 bases; J trimming: 4 bases; junction bases outside the gene matches: 16. This CDR3 comprises 18 residues. Per germline, CDR1 MGHRA and CDR2 YSYEKL. The chain's CDR3 is CASSHEPSRGQGRYGYTF. CDR3 sequence (DNA): TGCGCCAGCAGCCATGAACCCTCCCGCGGACAGGGCCGCTATGGCTACACCTTC.